The 7 T cell receptor beta chains given below trace back to one sample, sequenced in a study of blood T cell repertoires in COVID-19 (dated by TCRdb to 2018 to 2020). Libraries were constructed by the immunoSEQ multiplex PCR assay. The table comes from immuneACCESS by way of TCRdb, which keeps in-frame sequences with V and J called. Part of the clones is missing from these tables; in studies checked, under half for an unresolved V gene and the rest for unknown reasons. The sample includes under 200,000 clones, with about 90% observed a single time. The ten biggest clones cover nearly 2.5% of the sample. The specimen was peripheral blood. Receptor source: a man aged 40-50 years with active or convalescent COVID-19.

The V gene is TRBV7-9, the J gene TRBJ2-5, with 8 bases matching TRBD1. In germline, CDR1 is SEHNR, CDR2 FQNEAQ (reference sequence). There are 15 residues in the CDR3. With 7 bases clipped from V and 5 bases from J, the junction kept 12 bases outside the gene matches. The CDR3 DNA reads as TGTGCCAGCATCCATCAGGGGGCTTCTCGGGAGACCCAGTACTTC. This translates into CASIHQGASRETQYF.

The rearrangement joins TRBV4-3 to TRBJ1-1; D is undetermined. The germline CDR1 and CDR2 sequences are LGHNA and YSLEER. V lost 4 bases, J lost 0 bases, and 12 bases lay in between. This CDR3 has 15 amino acids. The CDR3 spells CASSLEATMNTEAFF. The CDR3 DNA reads as TGCGCCAGCAGCCTAGAGGCCACAATGAACACTGAAGCTTTCTTT.

Points on this clone: One junction end disagrees with the germline gene, perhaps due to a read error. The V call is TRBV30, the J call TRBJ1-1; D is ambiguous. Per the germline V gene, CDR1 is GTSNPN and CDR2 is SVGIG (reference sequence). This CDR3 has 10 amino acids. For the CDR3, the DNA is TGTGCCTGGAGCAATCCGGGGAAGACCTTT. Amino acid sequence: CAWSNPGKTF.

J is TRBJ1-2 and V is TRBV2; D remains ambiguous. The CDR3 has 10 amino acids. Trimming took 7 bases from V and 7 from J, leaving 7 bases between them. The germline V gene encodes CDR1 SNHLY and CDR2 FYNNEI. The CDR3 reads CASTVVGYTF. In DNA form, the CDR3 reads TGTGCCAGCACGGTGGTTGGCTACACCTTC.

The rearrangement links TRBV7-9 to TRBJ2-2; a weak D match, TRBD2 (6 bases). Trimming stripped 7 bases from V and 5 bases from J, with 17 bases between. Looked up from germline, CDR1 is SEHNR and CDR2 is FQNEAQ (reference sequence). The CDR3 covers 15 residues. The CDR3 is CASTLTGVRTGELFF. CDR3 sequence (DNA): TGTGCCAGCACCCTCACGGGGGTGCGGACCGGGGAGCTGTTTTTT.

In its sample, this clone was seen once. The chain is built from TRBV11-2 and TRBJ2-1; 7 bases are shared with TRBD1. The V gene's germline CDR1 is SGHAT and CDR2 FQNNGV. The trim removed 2 bases at V and 9 bases at J, leaving 1 base unmatched. The CDR3 covers 12 residues. For the CDR3, the DNA is TGTGCCAGCAGCTTACCAGGGGGTGAGCAGTTCTTC. It translates to CASSLPGGEQFF.

J is TRBJ2-2 and V is TRBV5-4, with D tentatively TRBD2 (5 bases). The V end lost 0 bases, the J end lost 3 bases, and 9 bases lay between the germline ends. CDR3 size: 15 residues. Germline-derived CDR1 and CDR2 are SGHNT and YYREEE (reference sequence). The CDR3 DNA is TGTGCCAGCAGCTTGGCCGGGGTAGACACCGGGGAGCTGTTTTTT. Protein product: CASSLAGVDTGELFF.